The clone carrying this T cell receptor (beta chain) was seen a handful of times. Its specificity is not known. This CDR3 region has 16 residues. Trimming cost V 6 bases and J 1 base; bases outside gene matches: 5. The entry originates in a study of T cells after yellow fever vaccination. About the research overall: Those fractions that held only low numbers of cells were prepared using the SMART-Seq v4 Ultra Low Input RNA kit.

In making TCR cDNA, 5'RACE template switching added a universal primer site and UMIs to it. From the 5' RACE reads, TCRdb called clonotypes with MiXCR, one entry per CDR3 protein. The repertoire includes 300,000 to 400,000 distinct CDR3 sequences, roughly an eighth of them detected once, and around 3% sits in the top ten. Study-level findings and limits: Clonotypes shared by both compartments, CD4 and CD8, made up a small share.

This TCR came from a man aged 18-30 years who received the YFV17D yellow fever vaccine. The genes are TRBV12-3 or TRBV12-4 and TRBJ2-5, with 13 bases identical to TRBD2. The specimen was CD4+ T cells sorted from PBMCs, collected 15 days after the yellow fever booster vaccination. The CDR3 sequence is CASRRTSGGPQETQYF. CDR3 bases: TGTGCCAGCAGAAGGACTAGCGGGGGACCCCAAGAGACCCAGTACTTC.